Listed below are T cell receptor beta chains from one sample, sequenced in a study of identifying expanded T cells in peripheral blood. Method: immunoSEQ multiplex PCR; TCRdb's copy keeps in-frame clones and lacks some. The sample holds fewer than 65,000 clones, approximately 87% seen once. Sequencing was performed on blood. These receptors all stem from a person aged 18-69 years in good health. CDR3s include the opening cysteine and the closing phenylalanine or tryptophan. A D gene is named only where the DNA matches it firmly. A row's size may be missing; if present it is once, few, many or a size class.

CDR3: CAISLTTRGQPQHF
DNA: TGTGCCATCAGTTTGACAACTCGGGGGCAGCCCCAGCATTTT
D: -
V: TRBV10-3
J: TRBJ1-5
size: -

CDR3: CAWSVSLAGGNEQFF
DNA: TGTGCCTGGAGTGTTAGTCTAGCGGGAGGTAATGAGCAGTTCTTC
D: TRBD2
V: TRBV30
J: TRBJ2-1
size: -

CDR3: CAIRFGENEQFF
DNA: TGTGCCATCAGGTTTGGGGAAAATGAGCAGTTCTTC
D: -
V: TRBV10-3
J: TRBJ2-1
size: -

CDR3: CASSLLRTGGLYGYTF
DNA: TGTGCCAGCAGCCTTCTTCGGACAGGGGGTTTATATGGCTACACCTTC
D: TRBD1
V: TRBV7-8
J: TRBJ1-2
size: -

CDR3: CASTQASRGYTF
DNA: TGTGCCAGCACACAGGCATCCCGCGGCTACACCTTC
D: -
V: TRBV28
J: TRBJ1-2
size: -

CDR3: CATNQRTSGVWNTGELFF
DNA: TGTGCCACCAACCAACGGACTAGCGGGGTCTGGAACACCGGGGAGCTGTTTTTT
D: TRBD2
V: TRBV10-3
J: TRBJ2-2
size: -

CDR3: CASSEGPSGGADTQYF
DNA: TGTGCCAGCAGTGAAGGGCCTAGCGGGGGGGCAGATACGCAGTATTTT
D: TRBD2
V: TRBV6-1
J: TRBJ2-3
size: -

CDR3: CASSFLLTGNTIYF
DNA: TGTGCCAGTAGCTTCTTGCTTACTGGAAACACCATATATTTT
D: -
V: TRBV19
J: TRBJ1-3
size: -

CDR3: CASSRQGLGTEAFF
DNA: TGTGCCAGCAGTAGACAGGGGTTGGGCACTGAAGCTTTCTTT
D: TRBD1
V: TRBV25-1
J: TRBJ1-1
size: -

CDR3: CASSEAHSTDTQYF
DNA: TGTGCCAGCAGTGAAGCCCACTCCACAGATACGCAGTATTTT
D: -
V: TRBV2
J: TRBJ2-3
size: -

CDR3: CAWRDPRTGGYGYTF
DNA: TGTGCCTGGAGAGACCCCAGGACAGGGGGCTATGGCTACACCTTC
D: TRBD1
V: TRBV30
J: TRBJ1-2
size: -

CDR3: CASSPGETANTGELFF
DNA: TGTGCCAGCAGCCCAGGGGAAACCGCGAACACCGGGGAGCTGTTTTTT
D: -
V: TRBV11-1
J: TRBJ2-2
size: -

CDR3: CASSQDPQGNQPQHF
DNA: TGCGCCAGCAGCCAAGATCCCCAGGGCAATCAGCCCCAGCATTTT
D: -
V: TRBV4-3
J: TRBJ1-5
size: -

CDR3: CASIPSTEAHYGYTF
DNA: TGTGCCAGCATCCCCAGTACTGAAGCCCACTATGGCTACACCTTC
D: -
V: TRBV28
J: TRBJ1-2
size: -

CDR3: CASSAADRRNTEAFF
DNA: TGTGCCAGCAGTGCAGCGGACAGGCGGAACACTGAAGCTTTCTTT
D: TRBD1
V: TRBV28
J: TRBJ1-1
size: once

CDR3: CASSRGQGVGNEQFF
DNA: TGTGCCAGCAGCAGGGGGCAGGGGGTCGGTAATGAGCAGTTCTTC
D: TRBD1
V: TRBV7-3
J: TRBJ2-1
size: -

CDR3: CASSQGGRAEAFF
DNA: TGTGCCAGCAGCCAGGGGGGTAGGGCTGAAGCTTTCTTT
D: -
V: TRBV14
J: TRBJ1-1
size: -